The source of this TCR beta chain is a study of control samples from healthy donors and cancer patients. Clones were read by immunoSEQ multiplex PCR, and TCRdb kept only the in-frame ones, dropping some. Seen here are 150,000 to 200,000 clones, 94% observed once, and the top ten hold more than 8%. The length of the CDR3 is 14 residues. Germline assignment: CDR1 MDHEN and CDR2 SYDVKM. V was pared by 7 bases and J by 1 base, with 6 bases of the junction left unmatched. The count of this clone is one. The sequence came from a woman in her thirties or forties in good health. The source material was blood. The V call is TRBV28, the J call TRBJ1-1, with TRBD1 matching 7 bases. CDR3 sequence (DNA): TGTGCCAGCAAAAGGGGGACAGCGAACACTGAAGCTTTCTTT. Translating it yields CASKRGTANTEAFF.